This T cell receptor (beta chain) was identified in a study of type 1 regulatory T cells. The wider study: An in vitro protocol generated T-allo10, a Tr1-enriched, alloantigen-specific CD4 T cell product.

TCRdb re-analysed the reads in MiXCR, keeping a single row per CDR3 protein. The table includes fewer than 80,000 distinct CDR3 sequences, more than 20% detected once. This clonotype was seen a handful of times. Its target is unknown. From germline, CDR1 is ENHRY and CDR2 SYGVKD. The CDR3 is 18 residues long. V was clipped by 3 bases and J by 3 bases; unmatched bases: 11. General study results and limits: Type 1 regulatory T cells had a more restricted TCR repertoire than non-type 1 regulatory T cells.

This receptor was identified in a human donor in good health. The sample comprised cultured type 1 regulatory T (Tr1) cells, either the whole culture or a sorted fraction (not recorded which). The rearrangement joins TRBV10-3 to TRBJ2-5; TRBD1 agrees at 12 bases. The CDR3 DNA sequence: TGTGCCATCAGTGAATCCGGGACAGGGGGCCTATACGAAGAGACCCAGTACTTC. Translated: CAISESGTGGLYEETQYF.